This T cell receptor (beta chain) was found in a study of blood T cell repertoires in COVID-19. Background on the study: Samples of COVID-19 (acute and convalescent) were obtained from the United States, Italy and Spain. From T cells, B-cell-depleted T cells, or PBMCs came the material, which was cDNA or gDNA.

V shed 6 bases, J shed 5 bases, and the junction held 16 bases outside the gene matches. Per the germline V gene, CDR1 is KGHSH and CDR2 is LQKENI. This CDR3 contains 16 residues. Per the original data handling: Reference gene primer amplification in the assay estimated nucleated cell counts. Generated by immunoSEQ multiplex PCR, the TCRdb table keeps only in-frame clones and is missing some. Clonal size and the V and J genes are those of that table, whereas D and trimming came from the DNA. The data contain some 100,000 clones, 75% to 95% of them seen just once; the ten biggest clones take up about 5.5%.

The V and J genes are TRBV18 and TRBJ2-7; 7 nucleotides match TRBD1. This sequence originates from a man aged 50 to 59 with acute or convalescent COVID-19. Material for sequencing was peripheral blood. The CDR3 sequence is CASSVGTGARVDEQYF. The DNA of the CDR3 is TGTGCCAGCTCGGTGGGTACAGGGGCAAGGGTCGACGAGCAGTACTTC. Together with reference TRBV18 and TRBJ2-7, the CDR3 gives the full variable domain: NAGVMQNPRHLVRRRGQEARLRCSPMKGHSHVYWYRQLPEEGLKFMVYLQKENIIDESGMPKERFSAEFPKEGPSILRIQQVVRGDSAAYFCASSVGTGARVDEQYFGPGTRLTVT.